This TCR beta chain derives from a study of long-term antiretroviral therapy in people with HIV (dated by TCRdb to between 2021 and 2022). Regarding the research as a whole: The earliest samples were collected approximately a decade before the 2015 WHO recommendation for immediate ART, a period when ART was typically delayed until CD4 counts fell. A retrospective serial study tested whether changes in peripheral blood TRB repertoire composition and diversity were associated with ART initiation and durable HIV suppression. The cohort contributed fewer than 200 cryopreserved PBMC samples from 25 to 35 adults with confirmed HIV infection, collected serially over a mean of approximately 6 years (range 1-12). Of the 25 to 30 participants with HIV, about a dozen were female. No cross-contamination during QIAcube processing turned up in test extractions that ran a monoclonal T-cell line alongside 33 polyclonal samples. The paper's findings and limits, for the study overall: Expanded TRB clones identified before ART initiation dominated the repertoire at all time points, although this dominance fluctuated and declined in many PLHIV after ART. Because cell numbers in pre-ART samples were limited, unsorted PBMC were profiled instead of sorted CD4+ and CD8+ T cells. No data were available on ART adherence, viral resistance or therapy changes, limiting inferences about post-ART repertoire changes. The samples were dated from about 2003 to 2017, and the ART regimens that were used may be less effective than current ART regimens. A significant increase in TRB diversity was found to be associated with ART initiation, although TRB diversity was observed to remain significantly below that of transplant donor controls even after long-term ART. Limited PBMC availability meant only the TCR beta chain was sequenced, without alpha chain pairing. HIV repertoires had narrower CDR3 length ranges than controls, and the network structure suggested an antigen-experienced repertoire that shifted only slightly toward naive after ART.

Sequencing of the TRB variable region was done with the immunoSEQ hsTCRB v3.0 assay at survey level resolution. The targeted TRB sequencing depth was roughly 40,000-55,000 T-cell genomes per sample. An Illumina MiSeq with a v3 150-cycle kit was used to sequence the pooled TRB libraries. From the authors' description of their analysis: Analysis of repertoires was carried out in R inside a reproducible Nextflow workflow spanning QC, data transformation and analysis. Custom analyses were implemented in LymphoSeq2, an R package for AIRR-Seq data exploration. A few samples that yielded fewer than 5000 total TRB sequences were excluded, so that 188 HIV repertoires were analyzed. Among the 170 to 200 HIV repertoires that were kept, some 60 were collected before ART initiation and under 150 were collected after ART initiation. Repertoires were downsampled to 5000 TRB nucleotide sequences, and summary statistics were averaged over 100 downsampling iterations. Only TRB sequences with CDR3 regions of at least seven amino acids were retained for analysis. Diversity was assessed using a clonality score derived from Shannon entropy and using the Gini coefficient. Repertoire networks linked the top 5000 CDR3 amino acid sequences whenever two sequences differed by an edit distance of one. GLIPH2 predicted antigen specificity groups and MHC restriction for TRB CDR3 amino acid sequences. To flag known associations with CMV, EBV, HIV or tissue antigens, CDR3 amino acid sequences were compared against VDJdb and McPAS-TCR. Pre-ART, post-ART and control groups were compared with Wilcoxon signed-rank tests and Holm-Bonferroni correction. TCRdb limited this immuneACCESS table to in-frame rearrangements with V and J called. A share of clones is missing; checked studies link under half to unresolved V genes, and the rest is unexplained. Clone size and the V and J calls come from that table; the DNA yielded D and trimming. The sample records tens of thousands of clones, about 90% of which are singletons. The ten most abundant clones make up 1% of the sample.

To be included, a participant needed at least one PBMC sample from before ART initiation plus at least two post-ART samples. Treatment was received in the United States of America by all participants with HIV. Before DNA extraction, cryopreserved samples of roughly 1-10 million PBMC were thawed and washed. At the time of the earliest PBMC sample for each participant with HIV, ages ranged from 23 to 54 years. PBMC samples from each participant spanned 1-4 timepoints before ART initiation and 2-8 timepoints after ART initiation, with a median of 7 samples. Serial HIV viral load, CD4+ T-cell count, ART history and demographic data were obtained for every participant. A Qiagen kit on a QIAcube was used to extract genomic DNA from unsorted PBMC, with samples processed in batches of 12. As regards this clone: The clone's antigen remains unknown. No clone much larger than this one lies a single base away; base qualities are absent.

The specimen was unsorted PBMCs, collected 2 years after starting antiretroviral therapy. The source is a man aged 45-65 years with HIV.

This receptor has the CDR3 CASSLSGVSYEQYF. The nucleotide sequence is TGTGCCAGCAGCTTGTCCGGGGTTTCCTACGAGCAGTACTTC. Recombination joined TRBV5-8 with TRBJ2-7, and possibly TRBD2, on 5 matching bases. V is reduced by 1 base and J by 1 base, leaving a spacing of 9 bases between them. The CDR3, from cysteine to phenylalanine, totals 14 residues. The entry retains the CDR3 DNA only, 42 bases that are in frame from base 1. In the germline V gene, CDR1 corresponds to SGHTS and CDR2 to YDEGEE.